This passage covers 21 T cell receptor beta chains from one sample sequenced in a study of cytomegalovirus exposure and HLA in healthy donors. The PCR employed 60 Vbeta primers together with 13 Jbeta primers. The assay was immunoSEQ multiplex PCR, and TCRdb's table has in-frame clones only and misses some. The sample carries some 180,000 clones, around a tenth recorded once. The sample was PBMCs. All receptors derive from a woman in her twenties or thirties in good health and CMV-seropositive.

In its sample, this clone was seen a few times. The rearrangement joins TRBV6-1 to TRBJ1-1; 7 nucleotides align to TRBD1. The CDR3 sequence is 14 residues long. CDR1 and CDR2 (germline): MNHNS, SASEGT. V shed 4 bases, J shed 3 bases, and the junction held 5 bases outside the gene matches. The CDR3 sequence is CASSARDSHTEAFF. The CDR3 DNA reads TGTGCCAGCAGTGCCCGGGACAGCCACACTGAAGCTTTCTTT.

This clone was observed a handful of times. The chain is built from TRBV9 and TRBJ2-1, with 11 positions matching TRBD2. This CDR3 contains 17 residues. J gave up 0 bases and V 7 bases, and 9 bases lay outside the gene matches. From germline, CDR1 is SGDLS and CDR2 YYNGEE. CDR3 nucleotides: TGTGCCAGCCAAAGGACTAGCGGGTTCAGCTCCTACAATGAGCAGTTCTTC. The encoded protein is CASQRTSGFSSYNEQFF.

The chain combines TRBV6-1 with TRBJ1-2; weak D call: TRBD1 (6 bases). V was cut by 0 bases and J by 0 bases, with 8 bases left in between. Germline V gene data show CDR1 as MNHNS and CDR2 as SASEGT. This CDR3 spans 15 amino acids. The CDR3 loop is CASSEATGANYGYTF. The DNA for the CDR3 is TGTGCCAGCAGTGAAGCGACAGGAGCTAACTATGGCTACACCTTC.

This clone appeared a few times. The chain joins TRBV2 to TRBJ1-5, with a weak D call TRBD1 (6 bases). The CDR3 length is 14 residues. Per the germline V gene, CDR1 is SNHLY and CDR2 is FYNNEI. V was pared by 6 bases and J by 4 bases, with 13 bases between. The CDR3 reads CASRSGTLNQPQHF. The DNA for the CDR3 is TGTGCCAGCAGATCCGGGACACTTAATCAGCCCCAGCATTTT.

In its sample, this clone was seen a few times. This sequence joins TRBV5-1 and TRBJ2-3; D call uncertain. The CDR3 contains 11 residues. Trimming took off 4 bases at V and 3 bases at J, with 3 bases between the two ends. Germline-derived CDR1 and CDR2 are SGHRS and YFSETQ. The chain's CDR3 is CASSETDTQYF. In DNA, the CDR3 is TGCGCCAGCAGCGAGACAGATACGCAGTATTTT.

The chain employs TRBV6-5 and TRBJ2-5; a possible D gene is TRBD1 (6 bases). CDR1 and CDR2 from the germline V gene are MNHEY and SVGAGI. The CDR3 length is 16 residues. V was pared by 0 bases and J by 3 bases, with 14 bases between. The DNA for the CDR3 is TGTGCCAGCAGTTACTCGAGGGGGACACGGAAAGAGACCCAGTACTTC. This codes for CASSYSRGTRKETQYF.

The chain couples TRBV18 to TRBJ2-1, with 8 bases lining up with TRBD2. This CDR3 has 16 residues. V lost 3 bases, J lost 0 bases, and 4 bases stayed unmatched. The germline V gene has CDR1 KGHSH and CDR2 LQKENI. CDR3: CASSPRGGSSYNEQFF. CDR3 DNA sequence: TGTGCCAGCTCACCCCGGGGGGGAAGCTCCTACAATGAGCAGTTCTTC.

Written as DNA, the CDR3 is TGTGCCAGCAGCTCCCCTGGGGCAGGTCCGGCTGAGCAGTTCTTC. Translating gives CASSSPGAGPAEQFF. The chain uses TRBV7-7 and TRBJ2-1; a possible D gene is TRBD1 (5 bases). The CDR3 is made up of 15 amino acids. Trimming pared 4 bases from V and 9 bases from J, leaving 19 bases between. Germline loops: CDR1 SSHAT, CDR2 FNYEAQ (reference sequence).

This clone was counted a few times. The chain carries TRBV19 and TRBJ2-1; D ambiguous. The CDR3 runs to 13 residues. Looked up from germline, CDR1 is LNHDA and CDR2 is SQIVND (reference sequence). V was pared by 0 bases and J by 7 bases, with 7 bases between. DNA for the CDR3: TGTGCCAGTAGTATAGATCGCGTAAATGAGCAGTTCTTC. Residues: CASSIDRVNEQFF.

This clone was detected only a few times. The gene calls are TRBV7-2 and TRBJ2-7; possibly TRBD1 for D (5 bases). The V end was cut by 4 bases, the J end by 3 bases, with 25 bases between. This CDR3 contains 18 residues. The V gene's germline CDR1 is SGHTA and CDR2 FQGNSA. The CDR3 is CASSSTPRAHYPYYEQYF. Written as DNA, the CDR3 is TGTGCCAGCAGCTCTACACCCAGGGCACATTATCCTTACTACGAGCAGTACTTC.

This clone was seen more than once but under ten times. The chain uses TRBV19 and TRBJ2-7; weak D call: TRBD1 (6 bases). Germline V CDR1 and CDR2: LNHDA, SQIVND (reference sequence). This CDR3 comprises 15 residues. V was trimmed by 5 bases and J by 2 bases, leaving 16 bases between them. The CDR3 nucleotides read TGTGCCAGTAGTCTGAAAACAGGGCGCCCCTACGAGCAGTACTTC. It yields the protein CASSLKTGRPYEQYF.

In this sample, this clone turned up a few times. This chain joins TRBV28 and TRBJ2-2, with D perhaps TRBD2 (6 bases). Germline CDR1 and CDR2: MDHEN and SYDVKM. V was pared by 3 bases and J by 5 bases, with 16 bases between. The CDR3 spans 16 residues. The CDR3 DNA is TGTGCCAGCAGTTTCCCCGGGGGAGAGGGGACCGGGGAGCTGTTTTTT. It codes for CASSFPGGEGTGELFF.

This chain connects TRBV18 to TRBJ2-7; weak D call: TRBD2 (5 bases). V was pared by 3 bases and J by 7 bases, with 19 bases between. This CDR3 comprises 15 residues. CDR1 KGHSH and CDR2 LQKENI come from the germline V gene. This chain's CDR3 is CASSPDKGVTEEQYF. The CDR3 coding sequence is TGTGCCAGCTCACCTGACAAGGGAGTTACGGAAGAGCAGTACTTC.

The chain carries TRBV6-1 and TRBJ2-1, with TRBD2 as a possible D gene (5 bases). V was pared by 8 bases and J by 1 base, with 15 bases between. CDR1 is MNHNS and CDR2 is SASEGT in the germline V gene. The CDR3 length is 15 residues. The CDR3 reads CASRLSSRSYNEQFF. CDR3 nucleotides: TGTGCCAGCCGGTTATCTAGCAGGTCCTACAATGAGCAGTTCTTC.

The chain combines TRBV19 with TRBJ2-7, with 7 nucleotides matching TRBD2. The CDR3 length is 14 residues. Trimming at V came to 3 bases and at J to 3 bases, leaving 5 bases not matched to a gene. Looked up from germline, CDR1 is LNHDA and CDR2 is SQIVND (reference sequence). CDR3 amino acids: CASSIVGGDYEQYF. Written as DNA, the CDR3 is TGTGCCAGTAGTATTGTGGGAGGGGACTACGAGCAGTACTTC. Full variable domain (outside the CDR3, taken from reference TRBV19 and TRBJ2-7): DGGITQSPKYLFRKEGQNVTLSCEQNLNHDAMYWYRQDPGQGLRLIYYSQIVNDFQKGDIAEGYSVSREKKESFPLTVTSAQKNPTAFYLCASSIVGGDYEQYFGPGTRLTVT.

This clone has a handful of counts. This chain uses TRBV4-2 with TRBJ2-5; 7 bases map to TRBD1. Germline CDR1 is LGHNA and CDR2 is YNFKEQ. The trim removed 5 bases at V and 1 base at J, leaving 10 bases unmatched. CDR3 size: 16 residues. For the CDR3, the DNA is TGTGCCAGCAGCTACTACTTGACAGGGCTCCAAGAGACCCAGTACTTC. This sequence encodes CASSYYLTGLQETQYF.

This chain connects TRBV7-8 to TRBJ1-2, with 8 bases fitting TRBD1. Unmatched junction bases numbered 12, after V lost 4 bases and J lost 2 bases. This CDR3 comprises 17 residues. Germline CDR1 SGHVS, CDR2 FQNEAQ. The CDR3 bases are TGTGCCAGCAGCTCCTATACCGGGACAGGCATAAACTATGGCTACACCTTC. Translation gives CASSSYTGTGINYGYTF.

The chain links TRBV4-1 to TRBJ2-2, with 16 bases identical to TRBD2. The CDR3 is 18 residues long. Trimming at V came to 4 bases and at J to 3 bases, leaving 5 bases not matched to a gene. Germline V gives CDR1 MGHRA, CDR2 YSYEKL. The CDR3 region is CASSPGLAGGPDTGELFF. The CDR3 region has the DNA TGCGCCAGCAGCCCGGGACTAGCGGGAGGGCCTGACACCGGGGAGCTGTTTTTT.

A few counts support this clone. This sequence joins TRBV11-3 and TRBJ2-7; 7 nucleotides match TRBD1. Germline V lookup: CDR1 SGHNT, CDR2 YENEEA. CDR3 length: 13 amino acids. V lost 4 bases, J lost 3 bases, and 3 bases stayed unmatched. CDR3 in DNA: TGTGCCAGCAGCTGGGGACAGAACTACGAGCAGTACTTC. It translates to CASSWGQNYEQYF. Supplemented by reference TRBV11-3 and TRBJ2-7, the full variable domain reads EAGVVQSPRYKIIEKKQPVAFWCNPISGHNTLYWYLQNLGQGPELLIRYENEEAVDDSQLPKDRFSAERLKGVDSTLKIQPAELGDSAVYLCASSWGQNYEQYFGPGTRLTVT.

V usage is TRBV6-1 and J usage is TRBJ2-3; 7 bases line up with TRBD2. V lost 10 bases to trimming and J lost 3 bases; unmatched junction nucleotides: 4. This CDR3 contains 12 residues. Germline CDR1 is MNHNS and CDR2 is SASEGT. DNA of the CDR3: TGTGCCAACGGGGAGGGAACAGATACGCAGTATTTT. Residues: CANGEGTDTQYF.

This clone was recorded a few times. As DNA, the CDR3 is TGTGCCAGCAGCTTAGATTTTGGTGGTATAGCGGTCCCCGGGGAGCTGTTTTTT. Protein product: CASSLDFGGIAVPGELFF. This chain uses TRBV7-9 with TRBJ2-2; TRBD2 is a possible D gene (6 bases). Germline V gene lookup returns CDR1 SEHNR and CDR2 FQNEAQ (reference sequence). This CDR3 has 18 residues. V lost 1 base and J 6 bases, leaving 21 bases between the germline ends. Combining the CDR3 with reference TRBV7-9 and TRBJ2-2 gives the whole variable domain DTGVSQNPRHKITKRGQNVTFRCDPISEHNRLYWYRQTLGQGPEFLTYFQNEAQLEKSRLLSDRFSAERPKGSFSTLEIQRTEQGDSAMYLCASSLDFGGIAVPGELFFGEGSRLTVL.